The clone carrying this T cell receptor beta chain has a handful of counts. The V and J ends lost 5 bases and 1 base, in that order; junction bases with no gene match: 4. In germline, CDR1 is SGHTA, CDR2 FQGNSA. The CDR3 length is 16 residues. This specimen comes from a study of response to subunit inactivated influenza vaccine. MiXCR was run by TCRdb on the RT-PCR reads, yielding one entry per CDR3 protein. The sample shows about 570,000 distinct CDR3 sequences, over 9% of them seen only once. The data also belong to a second study, concerning T cells expressing NK-cell markers. According to that study: TCR beta cDNA was made by 5'RACE template switching with UMIs. Sorted CD3+CD56+NKG2C+, CD3+CD56+NKG2C- and CD3+CD56-NKG2C+ T cells provided the TCR beta repertoires.

The sequence was collected from a man in his fifties or sixties who received an inactivated influenza vaccine. The rearrangement joins TRBV7-2 to TRBJ2-7, with 14 positions matching TRBD2. The sample consisted of PBMCs from blood, taken on the day of vaccination. CDR3 DNA: TGTGCCAGCAGCGTGAGGACTAGCGGGAGGTCCTACGAGCAGTACTTC. It specifies CASSVRTSGRSYEQYF.